One and the same sample provided the 20 T cell receptor beta chains below, sequenced in a study of OX40 agonist ivuxolimab in advanced cancers. The data were produced by immunoSEQ multiplex PCR, yet TCRdb's version contains in-frame clones alone and is incomplete. The data contain tens of thousands of clones, around 80% of them singletons. Material: CD4+ or CD8+ T cells sorted from blood, obtained in a trial of the OX40 agonist ivuxolimab. All receptors come from an adult with an advanced solid tumor such as melanoma, head and neck, liver or kidney cancer.

The chain uses TRBV27 and TRBJ1-2; D unclear. Germline V lookup: CDR1 MNHEY, CDR2 SMNVEV (reference sequence). This CDR3 is 15 amino acids long. Trimming shortened V by 0 bases and J by 1 base, and 9 bases separated the two germline ends. Here the CDR3 DNA reads TGTGCCAGCAGTTTATCGGGCCTCAGTAACTATGGCTACACCTTC. It encodes CASSLSGLSNYGYTF.

This clone has just a few counts. This sequence joins TRBV7-2 and TRBJ1-5; no definite D call. The CDR3 covers 12 residues. Germline loops: CDR1 SGHTA, CDR2 FQGNSA. Trimming stripped 1 base from V and 7 bases from J, with 5 bases between. The CDR3, as DNA: TGTGCCAGCAGCTTAGGTACACAGCCCCAGCATTTT. Its protein is CASSLGTQPQHF.

V is TRBV19 and J is TRBJ2-5; no definite D call. CDR1 LNHDA and CDR2 SQIVND come from the germline V gene (reference sequence). The V and J ends lost 1 base and 2 bases respectively, with 14 bases between them. CDR3 length equals 16 residues. The CDR3 DNA is TGTGCCAGTAGTATAGCCCCGAATGCTATTCAAGAGACCCAGTACTTC. As protein: CASSIAPNAIQETQYF.

This chain connects TRBV18 to TRBJ2-7; TRBD2 might be the D (7 bases). Trimming cost V 3 bases and J 4 bases, with 13 bases left between them. Germline loops: CDR1 KGHSH, CDR2 LQKENI. There are 14 residues in the CDR3. CDR3 protein: CASSPGGGPYEQYF. CDR3 DNA sequence: TGTGCCAGCTCACCGGGAGGGGGACCGTACGAGCAGTACTTC.

The chain has TRBV6-1 and TRBJ2-7, with D possibly being TRBD1 or TRBD2 (5 bases each). Per germline, CDR1 MNHNS and CDR2 SASEGT. The CDR3 consists of 16 residues. Trimming pared 4 bases from V and 2 bases from J, leaving 18 bases between. The CDR3 DNA sequence: TGTGCCAGCAGTGCTGAAGGGACGGCGTCAACCTACGAGCAGTACTTC. Amino acid sequence: CASSAEGTASTYEQYF.

This clone came up a few times. The J gene is TRBJ1-6, the V gene TRBV6-4, with 8 bases that match TRBD1. CDR1 MRHNA and CDR2 SNTAGT come from the germline V gene. The length of the CDR3 is 13 residues. The junction had 4 bases not matched to a gene; V was cut back by 2 bases and J by 13 bases. The CDR3 protein is CASSDRTGLPLHF. The CDR3 nucleotides are TGTGCCAGCAGTGACAGGACAGGGCTTCCCCTCCACTTT.

The chain joins TRBV6-1 to TRBJ2-1; D gene ambiguous. Between the trimmed V and J ends, which lost 5 bases and 4 bases, there was a span of 12 bases. CDR1 MNHNS and CDR2 SASEGT come from the germline V gene. This CDR3 comprises 14 residues. CDR3 amino acids: CASSPLSRYNEQFF. CDR3 nucleotide sequence: TGTGCCAGCAGTCCGTTGTCCCGGTACAATGAGCAGTTCTTC.

This clone is a singleton in its sample. This same CDR3 is encoded by further DNA sequences in the sample. The V gene is TRBV9, the J gene TRBJ1-1; D is possibly TRBD1 (5 bases). The CDR3 extends over 14 amino acids. Germline CDR1 is SGDLS and CDR2 is YYNGEE. Trimming removed 2 bases from V and 3 bases from J, with 11 bases in between. The CDR3 nucleotides are TGTGCCAGCAGCGTCGGGGGTCGAGACACTGAAGCTTTCTTT. This gives the protein CASSVGGRDTEAFF.

The rearrangement links TRBV27 to TRBJ1-1; 10 bases are a match to TRBD1. The length of the CDR3 is 18 residues. V lost 5 bases to trimming and J lost 5 bases; unmatched junction nucleotides: 17. CDR1 and CDR2 from the germline V gene are MNHEY and SMNVEV (reference sequence). CDR3 DNA sequence: TGTGCCAGCAGTCGCGGGTTTAAGAAAGGACAGGGGGGGACTGAAGCTTTCTTT. Translating it yields CASSRGFKKGQGGTEAFF.

J is TRBJ1-2 and V is TRBV19, with D uncertain. This CDR3 spans 12 amino acids. V shed 8 bases and J shed 4 bases, with 11 bases lying between them. Germline CDR1 and CDR2: LNHDA and SQIVND (reference sequence). The CDR3 loop reads CASSLRSYGYTF. The CDR3 bases are TGTGCCAGTTCCTTAAGAAGCTATGGCTACACCTTC. The full variable domain, completed using reference TRBV19 and TRBJ1-2, is DGGITQSPKYLFRKEGQNVTLSCEQNLNHDAMYWYRQDPGQGLRLIYYSQIVNDFQKGDIAEGYSVSREKKESFPLTVTSAQKNPTAFYLCASSLRSYGYTFGSGTRLTVV.

The CDR3 DNA reads as TGTGCCAGCAGCTTATCTAGCGGACTCGCCTACGAGCAGTACTTC. Translated, it gives CASSLSSGLAYEQYF. The J gene is TRBJ2-7, the V gene TRBV7-9, with TRBD2 matching 7 bases. CDR1 is SEHNR and CDR2 is FQNEAQ in the germline V gene (reference sequence). The CDR3 has 15 amino acids. V shed 2 bases, J shed 2 bases, and the junction held 6 bases outside the gene matches. Drawing the rest from reference TRBV7-9 and TRBJ2-7, the complete variable domain is DTGVSQNPRHKITKRGQNVTFRCDPISEHNRLYWYRQTLGQGPEFLTYFQNEAQLEKSRLLSDRFSAERPKGSFSTLEIQRTEQGDSAMYLCASSLSSGLAYEQYFGPGTRLTVT.

CDR3 DNA sequence: TGTGCCAGCAGCTTAGGGCTAGCGCATACGCAGTATTTT. This sequence encodes CASSLGLAHTQYF. This chain connects TRBV7-9 to TRBJ2-3, with D tentatively TRBD2 (6 bases). Germline values: CDR1 SEHNR, CDR2 FQNEAQ (reference sequence). This CDR3 comprises 13 residues. Between the trimmed V and J ends, which lost 1 base and 7 bases, there was a span of 9 bases.

The chain employs TRBV19 and TRBJ2-3; a possible D gene is TRBD1 (5 bases). Germline assignment: CDR1 LNHDA and CDR2 SQIVND (reference sequence). This CDR3 has 14 amino acids. Between the trimmed V and J ends, which lost 2 bases and 3 bases, there was a span of 9 bases. CDR3 sequence (DNA): TGTGCCAGTAGTATACAGGGCAGTACAGATACGCAGTATTTT. As protein: CASSIQGSTDTQYF.

This clone was picked up a small number of times. The V and J genes are TRBV6-5 and TRBJ2-2; D unresolved. The germline V gene has CDR1 MNHEY and CDR2 SVGAGI. Trimming stripped 2 bases from V and 1 base from J, with 2 bases between. The CDR3 totals 13 residues. CDR3 residues: CASSYQNTGELFF. CDR3 bases: TGTGCCAGCAGTTACCAGAACACCGGGGAGCTGTTTTTT.

The CDR3 loop reads CASALGLAETGSTGELFF. The DNA of the CDR3 is TGTGCCAGCGCCTTAGGACTAGCGGAGACGGGTAGTACCGGGGAGCTGTTTTTT. The chain has TRBV5-4 and TRBJ2-2; 10 nucleotides align to TRBD2. V dropped 7 bases and J dropped 5; count of bases not matched to a gene: 17. CDR3 size: 18 residues. Germline CDR1 and CDR2: SGHNT and YYREEE (reference sequence).

V usage is TRBV5-4 and J usage is TRBJ2-7, with D perhaps matching TRBD2 (5 bases). Germline V gives CDR1 SGHNT, CDR2 YYREEE (reference sequence). The CDR3 contains 13 residues. V lost 1 base, J lost 7 bases, and 12 bases lay in between. The CDR3 loop is CASSLWAREEQYF. DNA of the CDR3: TGTGCCAGCAGCTTGTGGGCAAGGGAGGAGCAGTACTTC.

V and J are TRBV28 and TRBJ2-3; 11 bases align to TRBD2. V shed 7 bases, J shed 3 bases, and the junction held 6 bases outside the gene matches. The CDR3 contains 15 residues. The germline CDR1 and CDR2 sequences are MDHEN and SYDVKM. CDR3 amino acids: CASKKRTSGTDTQYF. The CDR3 DNA reads as TGTGCCAGCAAAAAGAGGACTAGCGGGACAGATACGCAGTATTTT.

The J gene is TRBJ2-3, the V gene TRBV29-1, with D unclear. Germline CDR1 SQVTM, CDR2 ANQGSEA. The V end lost 5 bases, the J end lost 2 bases, and 2 bases lay between the germline ends. There are 10 residues in the CDR3. CDR3 DNA: TGCAGCGTTTACACAGATACGCAGTATTTT. Translation: CSVYTDTQYF.

The CDR3 sequence: CASSEADSGLRETQYF. CDR3 in DNA: TGTGCCAGCAGTGAAGCGGATTCCGGTCTTCGGGAGACCCAGTACTTC. V gene TRBV2 combines with J gene TRBJ2-5; D unclear. Germline V gives CDR1 SNHLY, CDR2 FYNNEI. V was trimmed by 0 bases and J by 5 bases, leaving 16 bases between them. The CDR3 is 16 residues long.

The J gene is TRBJ1-3, the V gene TRBV10-3; the D is unclear. Germline V gives CDR1 ENHRY, CDR2 SYGVKD. CDR3 length: 14 residues. The V end was cut by 3 bases, the J end by 9 bases, with 15 bases between. CDR3 bases: TGTGCCATCAGTGATGGCCGCGAAGGGAGCACCATATATTTT. Its protein product is CAISDGREGSTIYF.